Many counts were recorded for the clone carrying this TCR beta chain. The sample belongs to a study of T cells in Graves' hyperthyroidism and ophthalmopathy. The CDR3 consists of 17 residues. V lost 6 bases and J lost 2; bases outside the gene matches: 14. Researchers took RNA transcripts and amplified the TCR beta CDR3 regions from them. Using the HTBI primer set, a first-round RT-PCR was run on the TCR CDR3. TCRdb re-called the multiplex PCR reads through MiXCR, storing one row per CDR3 protein. The table records around 620,000 distinct CDR3 sequences, 16% of them present only once. The receptor was derived from a woman in her 30s with Graves' hyperthyroidism. The chain couples TRBV12-3 or TRBV12-4 to TRBJ2-3, with 7 bases aligning to TRBD1. The sequencing sample was made of blood. The CDR3 is CASSSMRTGAYTDTQYF. CDR3 bases: TGTGCCAGCAGCTCGATGCGTACAGGGGCCTACACAGATACGCAGTATTTT.